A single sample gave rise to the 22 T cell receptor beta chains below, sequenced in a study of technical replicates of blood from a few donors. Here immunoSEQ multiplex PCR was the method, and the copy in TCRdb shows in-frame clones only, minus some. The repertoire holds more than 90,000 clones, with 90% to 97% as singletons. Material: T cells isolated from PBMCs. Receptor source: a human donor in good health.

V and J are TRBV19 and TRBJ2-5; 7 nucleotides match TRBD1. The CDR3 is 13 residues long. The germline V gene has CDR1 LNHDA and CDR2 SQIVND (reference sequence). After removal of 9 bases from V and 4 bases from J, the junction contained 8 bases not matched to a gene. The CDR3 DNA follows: TGTGCCAGCACCTCGGACAGGAGAGAGACCCAGTACTTC. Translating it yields CASTSDRRETQYF.

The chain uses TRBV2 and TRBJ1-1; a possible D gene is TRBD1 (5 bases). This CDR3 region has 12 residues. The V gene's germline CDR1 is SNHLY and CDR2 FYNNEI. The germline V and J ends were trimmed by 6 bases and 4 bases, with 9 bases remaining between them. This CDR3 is CASRGRVTEAFF. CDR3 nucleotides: TGTGCCAGCAGGGGCAGGGTCACTGAAGCTTTCTTT.

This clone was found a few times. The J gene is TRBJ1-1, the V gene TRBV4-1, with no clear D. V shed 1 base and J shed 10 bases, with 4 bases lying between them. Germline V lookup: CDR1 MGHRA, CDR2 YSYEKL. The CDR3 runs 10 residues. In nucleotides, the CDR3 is TGCGCCAGCAGCCAAGGAGGAGCTTTCTTT. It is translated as CASSQGGAFF.

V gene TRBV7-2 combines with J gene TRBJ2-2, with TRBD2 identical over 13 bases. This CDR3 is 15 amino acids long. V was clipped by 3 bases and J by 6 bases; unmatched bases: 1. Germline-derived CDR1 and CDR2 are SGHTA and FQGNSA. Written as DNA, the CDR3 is TGTGCCAGCAGCTTCGGACTAGCGGGAGCCGGGGAGCTGTTTTTT. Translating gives CASSFGLAGAGELFF.

The CDR3, as DNA: TGTGCCTGGAGCGAGCAGGGGTCGTACTCACCCCTCCACTTT. It yields the protein CAWSEQGSYSPLHF. The J gene is TRBJ1-6, the V gene TRBV30; D possibly corresponds to TRBD1 (6 bases). The CDR3 contains 14 residues. Germline V CDR1 and CDR2: GTSNPN, SVGIG (reference sequence). The V end lost 3 bases, the J end lost 10 bases, and 16 bases lay between the germline ends. The whole variable domain, remainder taken from reference TRBV30 and TRBJ1-6, is SQTIHQWPATLVQPVGSPLSLECTVEGTSNPNLYWYRQAAGRGLQLLFYSVGIGQISSEVPQNLSASRPQDRQFILSSKKLLLSDSGFYLCAWSEQGSYSPLHFGNGTRLTVT.

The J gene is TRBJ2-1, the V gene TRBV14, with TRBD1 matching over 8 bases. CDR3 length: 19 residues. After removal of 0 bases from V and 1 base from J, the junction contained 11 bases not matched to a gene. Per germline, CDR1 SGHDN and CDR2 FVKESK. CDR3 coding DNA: TGTGCCAGCAGCCAAGACGCGGAGAAGACAGGGGCGTCCTACAATGAGCAGTTCTTC. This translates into CASSQDAEKTGASYNEQFF.

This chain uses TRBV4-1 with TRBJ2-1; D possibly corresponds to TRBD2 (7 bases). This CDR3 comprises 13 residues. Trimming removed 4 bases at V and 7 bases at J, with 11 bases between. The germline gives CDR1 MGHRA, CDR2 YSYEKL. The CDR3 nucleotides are TGCGCCAGCAGCCGCAGGGGAGGGAATGAGCAGTTCTTC. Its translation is CASSRRGGNEQFF.

DNA for the CDR3: TGCGCCAGCAGCTTGGTTTGGGGCAGGGCCGGCACCGGGGAGCTGTTTTTT. Protein: CASSLVWGRAGTGELFF. The chain recombines TRBV5-1 with TRBJ2-2; D possibly corresponds to TRBD1 (5 bases). The CDR3 sequence is 17 residues long. Per the germline V gene, CDR1 is SGHRS and CDR2 is YFSETQ. V was cut by 0 bases and J by 4 bases, with 16 bases left in between.

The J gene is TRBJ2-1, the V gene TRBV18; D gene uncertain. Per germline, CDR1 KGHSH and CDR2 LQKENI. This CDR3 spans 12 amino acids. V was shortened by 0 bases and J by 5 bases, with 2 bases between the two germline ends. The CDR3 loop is CASSPPNNEQFF. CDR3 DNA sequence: TGTGCCAGCTCACCACCCAACAATGAGCAGTTCTTC.

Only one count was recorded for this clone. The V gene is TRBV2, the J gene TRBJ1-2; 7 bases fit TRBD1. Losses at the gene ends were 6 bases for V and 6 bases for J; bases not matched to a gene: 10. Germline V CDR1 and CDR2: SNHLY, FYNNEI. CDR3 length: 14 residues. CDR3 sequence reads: CASRLSGTVDGYTF. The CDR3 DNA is TGTGCCAGCAGATTATCCGGGACAGTCGATGGCTACACCTTC. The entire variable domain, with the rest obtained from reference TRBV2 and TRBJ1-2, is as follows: EPEVTQTPSHQVTQMGQEVILRCVPISNHLYFYWYRQILGQKVEFLVSFYNNEISEKSEIFDDQFSVERPDGSNFTLKIRSTKLEDSAMYFCASRLSGTVDGYTFGSGTRLTVV.

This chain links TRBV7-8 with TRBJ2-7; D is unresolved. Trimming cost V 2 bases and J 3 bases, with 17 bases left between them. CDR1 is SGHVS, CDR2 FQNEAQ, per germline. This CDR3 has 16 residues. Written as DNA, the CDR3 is TGTGCCAGCAGCTTAACCCGTCAGTCAAGTTTCTACGAGCAGTACTTC. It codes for CASSLTRQSSFYEQYF. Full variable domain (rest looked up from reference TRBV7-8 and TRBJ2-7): GAGVSQSPRYKVAKRGQDVALRCDPISGHVSLFWYQQALGQGPEFLTYFQNEAQLDKSGLPSDRFFAERPEGSVSTLKIQRTQQEDSAVYLCASSLTRQSSFYEQYFGPGTRLTVT.

For the CDR3, the DNA is TGTGCCAGCAGCTTAGGCCTCTACGAGCAGTACTTC. Its protein product is CASSLGLYEQYF. The chain couples TRBV13 to TRBJ2-7; D is unresolved. Between the trimmed V and J ends, which lost 0 bases and 3 bases, there was a span of 3 bases. This CDR3 is built from 12 residues. Germline loops: CDR1 PRHDT, CDR2 FYEKMQ (reference sequence).

In DNA form, the CDR3 reads TGTGCCAGCAGTTTCCGCTCCGGGACAGGGGGCGATGAGCAGTTCTTC. Protein product: CASSFRSGTGGDEQFF. The rearrangement links TRBV27 to TRBJ2-1, with 12 bases lining up with TRBD1. Germline CDR1 and CDR2: MNHEY and SMNVEV (reference sequence). The V segment lost 3 bases and the J segment 8 bases; nucleotides outside the gene matches: 8. This CDR3 is 16 amino acids long.

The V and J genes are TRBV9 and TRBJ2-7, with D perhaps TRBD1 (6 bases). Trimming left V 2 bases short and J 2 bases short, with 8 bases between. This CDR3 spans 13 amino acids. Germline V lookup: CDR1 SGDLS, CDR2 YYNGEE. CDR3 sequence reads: CASSVTGAYEQYF. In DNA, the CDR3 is TGTGCCAGCAGCGTGACAGGTGCCTACGAGCAGTACTTC.

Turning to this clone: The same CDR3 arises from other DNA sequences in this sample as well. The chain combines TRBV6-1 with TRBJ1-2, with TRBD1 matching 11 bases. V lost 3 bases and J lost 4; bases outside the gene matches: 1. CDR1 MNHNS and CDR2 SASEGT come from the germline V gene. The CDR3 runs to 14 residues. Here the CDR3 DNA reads TGTGCCAGCAGTGAGGGGACAGGGGGCTATGGCTACACCTTC. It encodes CASSEGTGGYGYTF.

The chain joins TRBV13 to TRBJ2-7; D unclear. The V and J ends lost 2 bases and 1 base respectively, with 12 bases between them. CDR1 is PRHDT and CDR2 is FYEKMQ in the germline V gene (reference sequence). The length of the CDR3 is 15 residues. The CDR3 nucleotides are TGTGCCAGCAGCTTATCTCTAGAAGAGTCCTACGAGCAGTACTTC. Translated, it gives CASSLSLEESYEQYF.

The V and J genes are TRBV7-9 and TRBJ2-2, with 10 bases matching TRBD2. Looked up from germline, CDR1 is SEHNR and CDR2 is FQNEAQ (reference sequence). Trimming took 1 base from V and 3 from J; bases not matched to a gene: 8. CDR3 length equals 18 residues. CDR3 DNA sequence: TGTGCCAGCAGCTTAGACGGGCTAGCGGGGGCTCACACCGGGGAGCTGTTTTTT. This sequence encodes CASSLDGLAGAHTGELFF.

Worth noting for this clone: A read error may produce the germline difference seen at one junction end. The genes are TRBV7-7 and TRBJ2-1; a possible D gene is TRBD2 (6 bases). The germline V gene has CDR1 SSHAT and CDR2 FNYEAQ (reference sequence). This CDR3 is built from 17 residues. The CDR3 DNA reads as TGTGCTAGCAGCCACGGAATCTCGGACTATTCTATCAATGAGCAGTTCTTC. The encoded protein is CASSHGISDYSINEQFF.

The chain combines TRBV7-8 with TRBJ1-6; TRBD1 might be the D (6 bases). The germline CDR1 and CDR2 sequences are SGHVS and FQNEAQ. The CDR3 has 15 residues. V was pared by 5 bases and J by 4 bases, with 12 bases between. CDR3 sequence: CASSPRGRYNSPLHF. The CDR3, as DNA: TGTGCCAGCAGCCCGAGGGGGAGATATAATTCACCCCTCCACTTT.

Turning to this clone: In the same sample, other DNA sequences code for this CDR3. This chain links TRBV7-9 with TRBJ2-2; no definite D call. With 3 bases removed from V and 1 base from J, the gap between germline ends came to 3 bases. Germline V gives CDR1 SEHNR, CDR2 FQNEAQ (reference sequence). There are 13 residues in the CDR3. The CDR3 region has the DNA TGTGCCAGCAGCTTCGGGAACACCGGGGAGCTGTTTTTT. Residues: CASSFGNTGELFF.

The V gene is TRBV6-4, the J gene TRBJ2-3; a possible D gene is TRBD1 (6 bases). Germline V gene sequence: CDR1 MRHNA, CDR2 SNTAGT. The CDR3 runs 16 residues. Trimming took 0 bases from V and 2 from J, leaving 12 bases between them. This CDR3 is CASSDSGTFLTDTQYF. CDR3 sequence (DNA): TGTGCCAGCAGTGACTCCGGGACATTCCTCACAGATACGCAGTATTTT.

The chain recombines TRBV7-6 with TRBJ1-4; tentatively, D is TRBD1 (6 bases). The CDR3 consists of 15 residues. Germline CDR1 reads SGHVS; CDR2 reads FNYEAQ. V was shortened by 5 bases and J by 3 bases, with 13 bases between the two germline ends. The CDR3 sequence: CASSVRGQPNEKLFF. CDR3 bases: TGTGCCAGCAGCGTCCGAGGACAGCCTAATGAAAAACTGTTTTTT.